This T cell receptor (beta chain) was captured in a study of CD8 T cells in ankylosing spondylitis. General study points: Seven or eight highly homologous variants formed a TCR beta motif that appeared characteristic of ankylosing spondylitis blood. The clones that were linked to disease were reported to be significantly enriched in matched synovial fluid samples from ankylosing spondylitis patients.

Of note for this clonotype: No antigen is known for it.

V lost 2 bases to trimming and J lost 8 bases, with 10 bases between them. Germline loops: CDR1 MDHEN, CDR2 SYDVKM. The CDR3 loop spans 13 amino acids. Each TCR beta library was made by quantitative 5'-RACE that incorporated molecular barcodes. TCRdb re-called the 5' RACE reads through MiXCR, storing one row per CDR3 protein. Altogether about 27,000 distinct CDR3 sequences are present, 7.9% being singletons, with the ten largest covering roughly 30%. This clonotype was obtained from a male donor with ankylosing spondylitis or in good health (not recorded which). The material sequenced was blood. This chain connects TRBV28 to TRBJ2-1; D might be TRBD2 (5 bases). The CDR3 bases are TGTGCCAGCAGTTTAGAGACTACGGATGAGCAGTTCTTC. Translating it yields CASSLETTDEQFF.